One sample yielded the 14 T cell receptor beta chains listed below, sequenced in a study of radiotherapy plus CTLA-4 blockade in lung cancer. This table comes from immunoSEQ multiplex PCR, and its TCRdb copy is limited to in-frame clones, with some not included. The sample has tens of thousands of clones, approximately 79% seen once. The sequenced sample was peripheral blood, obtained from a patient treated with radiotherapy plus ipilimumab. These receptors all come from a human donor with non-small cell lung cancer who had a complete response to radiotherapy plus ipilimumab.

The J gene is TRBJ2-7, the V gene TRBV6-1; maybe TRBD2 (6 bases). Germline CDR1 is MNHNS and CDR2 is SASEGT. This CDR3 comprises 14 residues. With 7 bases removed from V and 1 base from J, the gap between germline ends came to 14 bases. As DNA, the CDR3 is TGTGCCAGCACGGAGGGCAGGGCGTCCTACGAGCAGTACTTC. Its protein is CASTEGRASYEQYF.

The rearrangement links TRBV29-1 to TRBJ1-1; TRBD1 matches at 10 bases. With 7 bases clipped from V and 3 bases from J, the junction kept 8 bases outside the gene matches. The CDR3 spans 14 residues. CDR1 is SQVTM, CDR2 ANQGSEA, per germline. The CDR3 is CSARDRGSDTEAFF. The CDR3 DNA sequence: TGCAGCGCCCGGGACAGGGGATCCGACACTGAAGCTTTCTTT.

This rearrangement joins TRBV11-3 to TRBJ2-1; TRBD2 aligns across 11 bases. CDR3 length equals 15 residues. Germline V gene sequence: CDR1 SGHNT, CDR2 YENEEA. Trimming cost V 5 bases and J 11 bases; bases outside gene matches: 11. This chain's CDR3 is CASSRGGLAAQKQFF. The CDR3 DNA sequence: TGTGCCAGCAGCCGGGGGGGACTAGCGGCCCAGAAGCAGTTCTTC.

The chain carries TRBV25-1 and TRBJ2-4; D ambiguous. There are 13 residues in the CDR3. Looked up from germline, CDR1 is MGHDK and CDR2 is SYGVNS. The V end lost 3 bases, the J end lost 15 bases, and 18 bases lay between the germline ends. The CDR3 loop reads CASSDNGSGVGYF. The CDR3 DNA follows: TGTGCCAGCAGTGATAACGGTTCTGGCGTTGGGTACTTC.

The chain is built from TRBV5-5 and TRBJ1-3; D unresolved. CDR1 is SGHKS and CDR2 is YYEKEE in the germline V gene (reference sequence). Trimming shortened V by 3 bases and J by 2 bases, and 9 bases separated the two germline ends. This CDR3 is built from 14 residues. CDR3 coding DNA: TGTGCCAGCAGCTCGAGAGGGCCTGGAAACACCATATATTTT. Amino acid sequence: CASSSRGPGNTIYF.

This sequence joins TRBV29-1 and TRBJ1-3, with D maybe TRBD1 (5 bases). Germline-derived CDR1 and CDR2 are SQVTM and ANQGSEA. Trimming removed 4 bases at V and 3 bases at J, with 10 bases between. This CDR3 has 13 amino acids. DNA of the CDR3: TGCAGCGTTGTCTCCAGGGTTGGAAACACCATATATTTT. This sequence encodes CSVVSRVGNTIYF.

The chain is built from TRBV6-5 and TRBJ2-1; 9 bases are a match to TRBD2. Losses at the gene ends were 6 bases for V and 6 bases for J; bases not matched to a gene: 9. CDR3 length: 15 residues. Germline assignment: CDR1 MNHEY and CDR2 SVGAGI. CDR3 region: CASSRSGTSLNEQFF. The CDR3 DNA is TGTGCCAGCAGCCGTTCCGGGACTAGCCTCAATGAGCAGTTCTTC.

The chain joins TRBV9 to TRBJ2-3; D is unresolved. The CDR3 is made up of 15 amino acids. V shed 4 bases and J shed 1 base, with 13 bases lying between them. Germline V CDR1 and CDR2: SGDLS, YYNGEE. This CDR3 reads CASSPLTAGTDTQYF. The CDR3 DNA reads TGTGCCAGCAGCCCCCTGACGGCGGGCACAGATACGCAGTATTTT. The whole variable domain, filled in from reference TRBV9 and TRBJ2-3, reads DSGVTQTPKHLITATGQRVTLRCSPRSGDLSVYWYQQSLDQGLQFLIQYYNGEERAKGNILERFSAQQFPDLHSELNLSSLELGDSALYFCASSPLTAGTDTQYFGPGTRLTVL.

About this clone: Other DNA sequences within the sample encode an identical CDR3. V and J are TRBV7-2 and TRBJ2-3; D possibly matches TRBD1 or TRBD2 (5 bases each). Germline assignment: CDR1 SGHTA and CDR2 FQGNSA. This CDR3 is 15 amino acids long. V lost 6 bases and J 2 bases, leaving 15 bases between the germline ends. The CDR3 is CASSHGGLFTDTQYF. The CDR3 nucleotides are TGTGCCAGCAGTCATGGGGGATTGTTCACAGATACGCAGTATTTT.

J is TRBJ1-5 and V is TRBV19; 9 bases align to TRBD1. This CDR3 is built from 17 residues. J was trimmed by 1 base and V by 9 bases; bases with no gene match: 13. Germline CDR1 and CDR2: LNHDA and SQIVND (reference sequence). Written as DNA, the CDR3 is TGTGCCAGCATATCCCCGCGGGGACAGGGAAGCAATCAGCCCCAGCATTTT. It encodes CASISPRGQGSNQPQHF.

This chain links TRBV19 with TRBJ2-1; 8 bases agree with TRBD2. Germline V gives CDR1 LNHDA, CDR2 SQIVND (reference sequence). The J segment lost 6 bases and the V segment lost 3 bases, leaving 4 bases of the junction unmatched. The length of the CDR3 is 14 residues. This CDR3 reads CASSIGLASNEQFF. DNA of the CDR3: TGTGCCAGTAGTATCGGACTAGCAAGCAATGAGCAGTTCTTC.

DNA of the CDR3: TGTGCCAGCAGCCTTAGGACAGGCACAGATACGCAGTATTTT. Encoded protein: CASSLRTGTDTQYF. The chain couples TRBV5-4 to TRBJ2-3; weak D call: TRBD1 (6 bases). The CDR3 has 14 amino acids. Per the germline V gene, CDR1 is SGHNT and CDR2 is YYREEE (reference sequence). V shed 4 bases and J shed 1 base, with 10 bases lying between them.

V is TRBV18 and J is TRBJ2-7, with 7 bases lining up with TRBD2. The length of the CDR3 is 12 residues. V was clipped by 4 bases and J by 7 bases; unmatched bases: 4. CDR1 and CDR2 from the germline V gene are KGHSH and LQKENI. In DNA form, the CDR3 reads TGTGCCAGCTCACGTAGGGAGGGGGAGCAGTACTTC. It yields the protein CASSRREGEQYF.

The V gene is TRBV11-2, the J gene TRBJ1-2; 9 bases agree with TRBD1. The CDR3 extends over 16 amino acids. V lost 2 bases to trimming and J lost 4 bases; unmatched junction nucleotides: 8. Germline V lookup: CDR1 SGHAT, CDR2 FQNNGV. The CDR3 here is CASSLQGTGHGYGYTF. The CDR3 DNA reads TGTGCCAGCAGCTTACAAGGGACAGGGCACGGCTATGGCTACACCTTC.